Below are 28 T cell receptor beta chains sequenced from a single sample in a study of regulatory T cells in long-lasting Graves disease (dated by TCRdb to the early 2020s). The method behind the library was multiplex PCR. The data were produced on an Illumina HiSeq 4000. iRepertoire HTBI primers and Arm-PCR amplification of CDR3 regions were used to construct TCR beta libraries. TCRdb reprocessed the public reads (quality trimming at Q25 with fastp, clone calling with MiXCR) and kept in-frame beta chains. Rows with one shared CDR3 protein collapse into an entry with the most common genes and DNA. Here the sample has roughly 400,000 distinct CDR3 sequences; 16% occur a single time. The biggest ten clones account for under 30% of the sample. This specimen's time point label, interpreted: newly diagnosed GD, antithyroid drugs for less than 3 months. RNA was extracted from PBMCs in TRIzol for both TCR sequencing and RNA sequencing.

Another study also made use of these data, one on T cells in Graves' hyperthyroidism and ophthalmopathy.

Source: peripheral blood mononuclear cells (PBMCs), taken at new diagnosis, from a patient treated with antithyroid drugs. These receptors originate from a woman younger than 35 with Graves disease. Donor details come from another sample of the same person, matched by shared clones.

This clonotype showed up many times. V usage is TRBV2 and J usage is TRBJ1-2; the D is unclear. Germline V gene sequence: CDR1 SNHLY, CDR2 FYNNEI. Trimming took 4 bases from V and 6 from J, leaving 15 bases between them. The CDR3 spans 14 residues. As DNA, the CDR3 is TGTGCCAGCAGTGTCCGAGGGTTGTCGAATGGCTACACCTTC. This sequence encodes CASSVRGLSNGYTF. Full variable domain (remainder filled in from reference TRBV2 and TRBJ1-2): EPEVTQTPSHQVTQMGQEVILRCVPISNHLYFYWYRQILGQKVEFLVSFYNNEISEKSEIFDDQFSVERPDGSNFTLKIRSTKLEDSAMYFCASSVRGLSNGYTFGSGTRLTVV.

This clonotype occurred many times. The CDR3 protein is CASSSRTELTYEQYF. The DNA of the CDR3 is TGTGCCAGCAGTTCCCGGACAGAGCTTACCTACGAGCAGTACTTC. The chain is built from TRBV28 and TRBJ2-7; possible D gene TRBD1, 6 bases. The CDR3 loop spans 15 amino acids. Trimming left V 4 bases short and J 2 bases short, with 15 bases between. Germline-derived CDR1 and CDR2 are MDHEN and SYDVKM.

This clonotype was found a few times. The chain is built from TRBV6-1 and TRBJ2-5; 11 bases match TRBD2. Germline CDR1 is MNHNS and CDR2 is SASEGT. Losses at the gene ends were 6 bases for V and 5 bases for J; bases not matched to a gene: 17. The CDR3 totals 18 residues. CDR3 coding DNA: TGTGCCAGCAGACTACAGAAAATAGCGGGAGGGACGGGGGAGACCCAGTACTTC. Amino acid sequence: CASRLQKIAGGTGETQYF.

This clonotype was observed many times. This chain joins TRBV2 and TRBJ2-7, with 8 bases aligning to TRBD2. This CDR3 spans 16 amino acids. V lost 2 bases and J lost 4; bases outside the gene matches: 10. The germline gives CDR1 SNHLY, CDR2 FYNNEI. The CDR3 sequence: CASSEPGLAGDYEQYF. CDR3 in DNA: TGTGCCAGCAGTGAACCGGGCCTAGCGGGTGATTACGAGCAGTACTTC.

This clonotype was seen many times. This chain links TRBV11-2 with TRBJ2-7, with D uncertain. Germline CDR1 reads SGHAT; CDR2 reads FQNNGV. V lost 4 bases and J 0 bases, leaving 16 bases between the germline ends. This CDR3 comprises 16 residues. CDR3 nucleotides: TGTGCCAGCAGCTATAAATCTGACCTCAGCTCCTACGAGCAGTACTTC. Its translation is CASSYKSDLSSYEQYF.

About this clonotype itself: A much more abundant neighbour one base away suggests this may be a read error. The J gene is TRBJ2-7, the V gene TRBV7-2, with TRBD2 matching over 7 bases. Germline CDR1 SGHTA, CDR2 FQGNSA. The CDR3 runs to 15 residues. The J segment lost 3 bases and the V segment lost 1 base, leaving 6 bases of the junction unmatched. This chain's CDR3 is CASSLEPGGSYEQYF. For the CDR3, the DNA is TGTGCCAGCAGCTTAGAGCCCGGGGGGAGCTACGAGCAGTACTTC.

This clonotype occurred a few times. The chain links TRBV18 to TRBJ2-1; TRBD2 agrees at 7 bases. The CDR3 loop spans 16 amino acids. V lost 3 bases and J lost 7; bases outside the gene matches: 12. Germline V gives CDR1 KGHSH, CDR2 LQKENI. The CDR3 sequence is CASSPNPTSFSNEQFF. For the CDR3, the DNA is TGTGCCAGCTCACCGAACCCGACTAGCTTCTCAAATGAGCAGTTCTTC.

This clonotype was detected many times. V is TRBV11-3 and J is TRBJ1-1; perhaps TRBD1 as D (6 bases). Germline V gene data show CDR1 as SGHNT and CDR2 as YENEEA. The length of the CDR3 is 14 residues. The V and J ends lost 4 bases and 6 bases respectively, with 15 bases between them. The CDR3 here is CASSSPGVSAEAFF. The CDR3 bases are TGTGCCAGCAGCTCGCCAGGGGTGAGTGCTGAAGCTTTCTTT. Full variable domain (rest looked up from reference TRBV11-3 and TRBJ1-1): EAGVVQSPRYKIIEKKQPVAFWCNPISGHNTLYWYLQNLGQGPELLIRYENEEAVDDSQLPKDRFSAERLKGVDSTLKIQPAELGDSAVYLCASSSPGVSAEAFFGQGTRLTVV.

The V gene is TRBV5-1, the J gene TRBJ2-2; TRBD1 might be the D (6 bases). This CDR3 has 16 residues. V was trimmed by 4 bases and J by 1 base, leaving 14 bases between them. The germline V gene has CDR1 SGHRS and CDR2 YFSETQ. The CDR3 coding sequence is TGCGCCAGCAGCCCGGCACAGGGATTGAACACCGGGGAGCTGTTTTTT. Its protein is CASSPAQGLNTGELFF.

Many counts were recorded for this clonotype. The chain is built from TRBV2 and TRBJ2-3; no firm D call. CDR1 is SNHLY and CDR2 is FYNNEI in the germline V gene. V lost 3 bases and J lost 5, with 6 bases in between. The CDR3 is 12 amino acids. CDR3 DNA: TGTGCCAGCAGTGATGGGGTAGATACGCAGTATTTT. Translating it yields CASSDGVDTQYF.

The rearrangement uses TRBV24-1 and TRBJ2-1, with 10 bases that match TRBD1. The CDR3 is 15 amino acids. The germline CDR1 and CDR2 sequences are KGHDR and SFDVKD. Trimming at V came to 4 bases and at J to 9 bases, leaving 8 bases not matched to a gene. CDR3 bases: TGTGCCACCAGTGACCCGGGACAGGGGAATATTGAGCAGTTCTTC. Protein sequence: CATSDPGQGNIEQFF.

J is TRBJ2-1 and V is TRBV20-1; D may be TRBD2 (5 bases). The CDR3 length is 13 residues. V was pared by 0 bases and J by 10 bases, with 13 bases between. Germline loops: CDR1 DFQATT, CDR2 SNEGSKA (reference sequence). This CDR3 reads CSARDNSGSEQFF. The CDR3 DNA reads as TGCAGTGCTAGAGACAATTCGGGAAGCGAGCAGTTCTTC.

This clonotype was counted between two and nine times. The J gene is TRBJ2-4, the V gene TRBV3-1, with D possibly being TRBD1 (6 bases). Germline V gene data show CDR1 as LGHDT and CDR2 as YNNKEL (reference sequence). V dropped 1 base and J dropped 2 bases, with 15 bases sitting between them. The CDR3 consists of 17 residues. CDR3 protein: CASSQVHSGDTKNIQYF. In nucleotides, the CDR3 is TGTGCCAGCAGCCAAGTCCATTCCGGGGACACCAAAAACATTCAGTACTTC.

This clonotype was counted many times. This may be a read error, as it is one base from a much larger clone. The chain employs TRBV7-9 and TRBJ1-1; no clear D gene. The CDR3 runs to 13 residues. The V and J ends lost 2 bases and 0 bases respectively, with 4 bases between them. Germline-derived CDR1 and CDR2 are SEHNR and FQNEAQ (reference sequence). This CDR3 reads CASSLPVNTEAFF. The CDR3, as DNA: TGTGCCAGCAGCTTACCGGTGAACACTGAAGCTTTCTTT.

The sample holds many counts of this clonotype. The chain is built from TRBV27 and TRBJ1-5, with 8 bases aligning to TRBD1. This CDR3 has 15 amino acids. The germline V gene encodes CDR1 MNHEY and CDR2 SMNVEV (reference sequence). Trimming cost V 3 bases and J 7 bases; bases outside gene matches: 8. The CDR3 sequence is CASSFSHRGEQPQHF. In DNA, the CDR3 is TGTGCCAGCAGTTTCTCCCACAGGGGGGAACAGCCCCAGCATTTT.

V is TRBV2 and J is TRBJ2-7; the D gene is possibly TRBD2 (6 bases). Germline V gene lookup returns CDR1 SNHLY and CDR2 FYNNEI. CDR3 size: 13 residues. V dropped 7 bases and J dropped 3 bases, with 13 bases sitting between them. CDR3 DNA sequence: TGTGCCAGCAAGACCGCGGGGCTCTACGAGCAGTACTTC. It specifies CASKTAGLYEQYF.

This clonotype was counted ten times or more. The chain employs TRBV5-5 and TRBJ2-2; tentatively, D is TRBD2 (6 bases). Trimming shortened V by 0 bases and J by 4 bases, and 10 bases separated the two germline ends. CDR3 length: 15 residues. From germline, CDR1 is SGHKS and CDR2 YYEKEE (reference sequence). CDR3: CASSLGGDGTGELFF. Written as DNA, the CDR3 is TGTGCCAGCAGCTTGGGGGGGGACGGCACCGGGGAGCTGTTTTTT.

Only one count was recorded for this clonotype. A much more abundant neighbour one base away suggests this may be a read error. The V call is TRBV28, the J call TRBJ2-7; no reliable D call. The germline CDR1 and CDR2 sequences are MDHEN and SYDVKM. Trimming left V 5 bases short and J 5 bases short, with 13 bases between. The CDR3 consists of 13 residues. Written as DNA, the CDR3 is TGTGCCAGCAGTCCCCCGGGCCCCCACGAGCAGTACTTC. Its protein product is CASSPPGPHEQYF.

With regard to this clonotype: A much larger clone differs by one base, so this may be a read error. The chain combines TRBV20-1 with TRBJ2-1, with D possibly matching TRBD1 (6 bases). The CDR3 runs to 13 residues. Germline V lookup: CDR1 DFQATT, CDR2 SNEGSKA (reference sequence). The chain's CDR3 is CSAWTVTYYEQFF. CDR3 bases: TGCAGTGCTTGGACAGTTACCTACTATGAGCAGTTCTTC.

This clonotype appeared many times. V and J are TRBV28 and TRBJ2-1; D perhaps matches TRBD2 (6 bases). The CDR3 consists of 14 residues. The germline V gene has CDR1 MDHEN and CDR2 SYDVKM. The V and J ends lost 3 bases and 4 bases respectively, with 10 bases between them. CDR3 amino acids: CASSLLAVYNEQFF. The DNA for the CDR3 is TGTGCCAGCAGTTTGTTAGCGGTTTACAATGAGCAGTTCTTC.

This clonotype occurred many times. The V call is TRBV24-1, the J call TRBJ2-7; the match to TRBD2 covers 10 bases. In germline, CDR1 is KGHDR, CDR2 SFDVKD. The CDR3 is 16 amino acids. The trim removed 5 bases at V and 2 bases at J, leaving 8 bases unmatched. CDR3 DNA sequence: TGTGCCACCAGTGCCCTGTTGAGCGGGAGGGCCTACGAGCAGTACTTC. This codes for CATSALLSGRAYEQYF.

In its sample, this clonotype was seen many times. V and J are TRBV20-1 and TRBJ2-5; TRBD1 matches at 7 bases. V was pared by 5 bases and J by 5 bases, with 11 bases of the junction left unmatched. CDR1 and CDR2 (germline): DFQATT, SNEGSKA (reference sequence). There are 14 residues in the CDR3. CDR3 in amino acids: CSAPRQGTRETQYF. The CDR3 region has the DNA TGCAGTGCTCCGAGACAGGGTACGAGGGAGACCCAGTACTTC.

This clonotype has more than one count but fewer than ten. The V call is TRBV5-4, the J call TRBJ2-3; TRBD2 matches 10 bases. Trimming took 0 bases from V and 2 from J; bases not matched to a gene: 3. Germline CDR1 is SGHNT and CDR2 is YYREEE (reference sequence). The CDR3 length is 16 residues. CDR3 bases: TGTGCCAGCAGCTTGGCTAGCGGGAGACACACAGATACGCAGTATTTT. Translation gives CASSLASGRHTDTQYF.

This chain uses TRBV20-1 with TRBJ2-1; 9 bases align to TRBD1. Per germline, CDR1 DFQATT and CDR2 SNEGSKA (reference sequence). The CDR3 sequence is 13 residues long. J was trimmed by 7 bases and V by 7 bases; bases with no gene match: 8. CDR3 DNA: TGCAGTGTGTCCGGGACAGGGAGGAATGAGCAGTTCTTC. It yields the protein CSVSGTGRNEQFF.

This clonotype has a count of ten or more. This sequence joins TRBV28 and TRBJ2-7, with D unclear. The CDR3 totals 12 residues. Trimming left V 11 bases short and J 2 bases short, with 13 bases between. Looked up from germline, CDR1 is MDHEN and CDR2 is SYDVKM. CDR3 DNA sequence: TGTGCCTCCCGGTCTCACACCTACGAGCAGTACTTC. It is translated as CASRSHTYEQYF.

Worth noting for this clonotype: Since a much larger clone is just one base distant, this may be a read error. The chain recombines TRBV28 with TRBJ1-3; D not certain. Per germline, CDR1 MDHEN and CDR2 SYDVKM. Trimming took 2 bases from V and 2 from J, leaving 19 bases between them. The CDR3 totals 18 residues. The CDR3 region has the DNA TGTGCCAGCAGTTTAGGATCAACCCACGCACCAACTGGAAACACCATATATTTT. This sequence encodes CASSLGSTHAPTGNTIYF.

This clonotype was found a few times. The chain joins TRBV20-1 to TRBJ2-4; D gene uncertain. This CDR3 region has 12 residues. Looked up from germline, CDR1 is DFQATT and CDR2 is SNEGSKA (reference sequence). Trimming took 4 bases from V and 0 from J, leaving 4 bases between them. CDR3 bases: TGCAGTGCTAAAATAGCCAAAAACATTCAGTACTTC. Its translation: CSAKIAKNIQYF.

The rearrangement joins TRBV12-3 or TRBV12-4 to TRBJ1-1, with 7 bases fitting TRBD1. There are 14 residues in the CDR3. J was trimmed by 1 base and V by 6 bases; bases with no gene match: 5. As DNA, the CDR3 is TGTGCCAGCAGCGTAGCAGGGGGGAACACTGAAGCTTTCTTT. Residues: CASSVAGGNTEAFF.